Each of the 26 T cell receptor beta chains below was sequenced from the same sample in a study of radiation and T cells in renal cell carcinoma. Data came from immunoSEQ multiplex PCR; TCRdb stores just in-frame clones and leaves some out. Of 100,000 to 150,000 clones in the sample, about four fifths were seen once. The time point denotes: baseline pretreatment blood. Treatment of the sample: 15 Gy SBRT to primary tumor, nephrectomy 4 weeks later. The input for sequencing was blood, taken from a patient whose treatment included radiotherapy and nephrectomy. The receptors were gathered from an older woman with renal cell carcinoma.

CDR3 region: CASSQGGRQYGYTF. The CDR3 nucleotides are TGTGCCAGCAGTCAGGGGGGGCGACAATATGGCTACACCTTC. The chain couples TRBV7-2 to TRBJ1-2; 7 bases fit TRBD1. The V gene end was trimmed by 6 bases and the J gene end by 5 bases; junction bases not matched to a gene: 9. Germline V gene data show CDR1 as SGHTA and CDR2 as FQGNSA. The CDR3 is 14 amino acids. Full variable domain (remainder filled in from reference TRBV7-2 and TRBJ1-2): GAGVSQSPSNKVTEKGKDVELRCDPISGHTALYWYRQSLGQGLEFLIYFQGNSAPDKSGLPSDRFSAERTGGSVSTLTIQRTQQEDSAVYLCASSQGGRQYGYTFGSGTRLTVV.

The rearrangement uses TRBV30 and TRBJ1-6; 8 bases align to TRBD1. The V gene end was trimmed by 1 base and the J gene end by 7 bases; junction bases not matched to a gene: 6. The CDR3 covers 15 residues. Germline CDR1 and CDR2: GTSNPN and SVGIG (reference sequence). The CDR3, as DNA: TGTGCCTGGAGTGATAGGACAGGGATAAATTCACCCCTCCACTTT. It is translated as CAWSDRTGINSPLHF.

The rearrangement joins TRBV10-3 to TRBJ1-1; the D gene is possibly TRBD1 (5 bases). The CDR3 consists of 13 residues. Germline assignment: CDR1 ENHRY and CDR2 SYGVKD. V dropped 8 bases and J dropped 1 base, with 11 bases sitting between them. CDR3: CAIEGARNTEAFF. The CDR3 nucleotides are TGTGCCATCGAAGGGGCTCGGAACACTGAAGCTTTCTTT.

The chain is built from TRBV4-3 and TRBJ2-1, with D perhaps TRBD1 or TRBD2 (5 bases each). Germline V CDR1 and CDR2: LGHNA, YSLEER. Trimming left V 1 base short and J 7 bases short, with 11 bases between. This CDR3 region has 14 residues. DNA of the CDR3: TGCGCCAGCAGCCAAGTGGGGGTTAGGAATGAGCAGTTCTTC. This gives the protein CASSQVGVRNEQFF.

J is TRBJ1-1 and V is TRBV7-9; a possible D gene is TRBD1 (5 bases). The length of the CDR3 is 16 residues. Germline CDR1 and CDR2: SEHNR and FQNEAQ (reference sequence). Trimming cost V 0 bases and J 1 base, with 12 bases left between them. CDR3 nucleotides: TGTGCCAGCAGCTTAGCGGGGGGAGGACCGAACACTGAAGCTTTCTTT. Translated: CASSLAGGGPNTEAFF.

V and J are TRBV2 and TRBJ1-3; D remains ambiguous. The CDR3 runs to 15 residues. Germline CDR1 SNHLY, CDR2 FYNNEI. Trimming left V 5 bases short and J 0 bases short, with 11 bases between. The CDR3 here is CASSSDGTSGNTIYF. In DNA, the CDR3 is TGTGCCAGCAGTTCGGACGGAACCTCTGGAAACACCATATATTTT.

V usage is TRBV9 and J usage is TRBJ2-1; D not resolved. Germline CDR1 and CDR2: SGDLS and YYNGEE. Trimming left V 1 base short and J 4 bases short, with 6 bases between. The CDR3 spans 13 residues. CDR3: CASSVTGYNEQFF. The CDR3 coding sequence is TGTGCCAGCAGCGTAACTGGTTACAATGAGCAGTTCTTC. Combining the CDR3 with reference TRBV9 and TRBJ2-1 gives the whole variable domain DSGVTQTPKHLITATGQRVTLRCSPRSGDLSVYWYQQSLDQGLQFLIQYYNGEERAKGNILERFSAQQFPDLHSELNLSSLELGDSALYFCASSVTGYNEQFFGPGTRLTVL.

This clone was seen a single time. The V and J genes are TRBV7-9 and TRBJ2-7; no clear D gene. The germline V gene has CDR1 SEHNR and CDR2 FQNEAQ (reference sequence). CDR3 size: 10 residues. Trimming pared 5 bases from V and 4 bases from J, leaving 3 bases between. CDR3 sequence: CASSEYEQYF. CDR3 DNA: TGTGCCAGCAGCGAGTACGAGCAGTACTTC.

This chain connects TRBV11-2 to TRBJ1-1; the D gene is possibly TRBD1 (5 bases). Germline V gene sequence: CDR1 SGHAT, CDR2 FQNNGV. There are 15 residues in the CDR3. The V and J ends lost 0 bases and 4 bases respectively, with 12 bases between them. In DNA, the CDR3 is TGTGCCAGCAGCTTAGAGCCGGGGCACGGCACTGAAGCTTTCTTT. Its translation is CASSLEPGHGTEAFF.

The chain uses TRBV7-2 and TRBJ2-2, with D perhaps TRBD1 (5 bases). Germline loops: CDR1 SGHTA, CDR2 FQGNSA. V dropped 7 bases and J dropped 4 bases, with 16 bases sitting between them. The CDR3 contains 15 residues. CDR3 sequence reads: CASKPRGSATGELFF. The CDR3 DNA is TGTGCCAGCAAACCTAGGGGCAGCGCCACCGGGGAGCTGTTTTTT.

This clone has just one count. This chain uses TRBV28 with TRBJ1-6; D may be TRBD1 (6 bases). Germline V gene sequence: CDR1 MDHEN, CDR2 SYDVKM. V gave up 6 bases and J gave up 3 bases, with 9 bases separating them. The CDR3 spans 14 residues. CDR3 residues: CASSPDSYNSPLHF. The CDR3, as DNA: TGTGCCAGCAGCCCGGACAGCTATAATTCACCCCTCCACTTT.

The J gene is TRBJ2-2, the V gene TRBV7-2, with 15 nucleotides matching TRBD2. The CDR3 loop spans 18 amino acids. The J segment lost 4 bases and the V segment lost 4 bases, leaving 7 bases of the junction unmatched. Germline V gene sequence: CDR1 SGHTA, CDR2 FQGNSA. For the CDR3, the DNA is TGTGCCAGCAGCTCTGGACTAGCGGGAGGGCCGAGCACCGGGGAGCTGTTTTTT. Translating it yields CASSSGLAGGPSTGELFF.

This clone was detected only once. The chain uses TRBV10-1 and TRBJ2-3; perhaps TRBD2 as D (7 bases). CDR1 is WNHNN and CDR2 is SYGVQD in the germline V gene (reference sequence). The CDR3 is made up of 16 amino acids. Trimming pared 0 bases from V and 3 bases from J, leaving 13 bases between. CDR3 sequence: CASSESGGLTTDTQYF. Written as DNA, the CDR3 is TGCGCCAGCAGTGAGTCGGGGGGGCTCACTACAGATACGCAGTATTTT.

The rearrangement links TRBV27 to TRBJ1-6; D is unclear. The germline V and J ends were trimmed by 4 bases and 9 bases, with 10 bases remaining between them. There are 13 residues in the CDR3. Germline V gene data show CDR1 as MNHEY and CDR2 as SMNVEV (reference sequence). For the CDR3, the DNA is TGTGCCAGCAGTTGGAATGCAGTTTCACCCCTCCACTTT. It encodes CASSWNAVSPLHF.

This clone occurred many times. V gene TRBV5-1 combines with J gene TRBJ1-1, with D perhaps TRBD1 (5 bases). The CDR3 length is 13 residues. Per the germline V gene, CDR1 is SGHRS and CDR2 is YFSETQ. Trimming cost V 2 bases and J 4 bases, with 9 bases left between them. The CDR3 nucleotides are TGCGCCAGCAGCTTAACCGGGGGCACTGAAGCTTTCTTT. Amino acids: CASSLTGGTEAFF.

V usage is TRBV7-3 and J usage is TRBJ2-7; D might be TRBD1 (6 bases). V shed 5 bases and J shed 5 bases, with 19 bases lying between them. This CDR3 has 15 residues. From germline, CDR1 is SGHTA and CDR2 FQGTGA. CDR3 protein: CASSTTGLSRDEQYF. The CDR3, as DNA: TGTGCCAGCAGCACCACAGGGTTGAGTAGGGACGAGCAGTACTTC.

V gene TRBV7-8 combines with J gene TRBJ1-4; TRBD1 aligns across 9 bases. Germline assignment: CDR1 SGHVS and CDR2 FQNEAQ. The J segment lost 8 bases and the V segment lost 5 bases, leaving 9 bases of the junction unmatched. The length of the CDR3 is 15 residues. DNA of the CDR3: TGTGCCAGCAGCCCGGAACCGGGACAGGGAGAAAAACTGTTTTTT. Its protein is CASSPEPGQGEKLFF.

This clone was detected only once. The chain uses TRBV6-1 and TRBJ1-1, with TRBD1 as a possible D gene (5 bases). Germline V gene sequence: CDR1 MNHNS, CDR2 SASEGT. This CDR3 has 16 residues. V was pared by 4 bases and J by 2 bases, with 17 bases between. CDR3 in DNA: TGTGCCAGCAGTGTATTATACGGGACCGGTAACACTGAAGCTTTCTTT. Protein: CASSVLYGTGNTEAFF.

V and J are TRBV6-6 and TRBJ2-5; D unresolved. This CDR3 has 14 residues. The germline gives CDR1 MNHNY, CDR2 SVGAGI (reference sequence). Between the trimmed V and J ends, which lost 7 bases and 2 bases, there was a span of 14 bases. The CDR3 DNA follows: TGTGCCAGCACCAAACGGAACACTCAAGAGACCCAGTACTTC. Its protein is CASTKRNTQETQYF.

V usage is TRBV6-1 and J usage is TRBJ1-2; 12 bases are a match to TRBD1. Looked up from germline, CDR1 is MNHNS and CDR2 is SASEGT. This CDR3 is built from 15 residues. Trimming cost V 8 bases and J 8 bases; bases outside gene matches: 12. In DNA, the CDR3 is TGTGCCAGCTCCTCACCGGGACAGGGGGCTCGAGGCTACACCTTC. It translates to CASSSPGQGARGYTF.

This rearrangement joins TRBV18 to TRBJ1-4; D remains unclear. Trimming shortened V by 0 bases and J by 5 bases, and 7 bases separated the two germline ends. Germline CDR1 and CDR2: KGHSH and LQKENI. CDR3 length equals 14 residues. In nucleotides, the CDR3 is TGTGCCAGCTCACCACCGGAAAAAAATGAAAAACTGTTTTTT. This encodes CASSPPEKNEKLFF.

The V and J genes are TRBV27 and TRBJ1-1; 7 nucleotides align to TRBD1. The V and J ends lost 3 bases and 5 bases, in that order; junction bases with no gene match: 6. This CDR3 has 14 amino acids. Germline V gene data show CDR1 as MNHEY and CDR2 as SMNVEV (reference sequence). The DNA of the CDR3 is TGTGCCAGCAGTTTGTGGGGGGGACAGACTGAAGCTTTCTTT. This encodes CASSLWGGQTEAFF.

This clone has just one count. The chain links TRBV29-1 to TRBJ2-1; D remains ambiguous. CDR3 length equals 11 residues. Trimming left V 6 bases short and J 6 bases short, with 9 bases between. Per germline, CDR1 SQVTM and CDR2 ANQGSEA. The CDR3 DNA reads as TGCAGCGTGTCTCCAGCCAATGAGCAGTTCTTC. It translates to CSVSPANEQFF.

The V gene is TRBV15, the J gene TRBJ2-3; weak D call: TRBD1 (5 bases). CDR3 length equals 16 residues. Per germline, CDR1 LNHNV and CDR2 YYDKDF (reference sequence). Trimming left V 2 bases short and J 2 bases short, with 14 bases between. The CDR3 bases are TGTGCCACCAGCAGATATGGGGAAGGGGACACAGATACGCAGTATTTT. This encodes CATSRYGEGDTDTQYF.

The CDR3 DNA reads as TGTGCCAGCAGCCCGACGGACAGCATGAACACTGAAGCTTTCTTT. Its protein product is CASSPTDSMNTEAFF. V gene TRBV7-8 combines with J gene TRBJ1-1, with a possible D match to TRBD1 (6 bases). With 5 bases removed from V and 0 bases from J, the gap between germline ends came to 13 bases. This CDR3 has 15 amino acids. Germline CDR1 reads SGHVS; CDR2 reads FQNEAQ. Variable domain in full (rest from reference TRBV7-8 and TRBJ1-1): GAGVSQSPRYKVAKRGQDVALRCDPISGHVSLFWYQQALGQGPEFLTYFQNEAQLDKSGLPSDRFFAERPEGSVSTLKIQRTQQEDSAVYLCASSPTDSMNTEAFFGQGTRLTVV.

This clone came up a few times. The chain carries TRBV2 and TRBJ2-2; TRBD2 is a possible D gene (6 bases). CDR3 length: 15 amino acids. From germline, CDR1 is SNHLY and CDR2 FYNNEI. The V end was cut by 10 bases, the J end by 2 bases, with 17 bases between. CDR3 protein: CATLGRQTNTGELFF. CDR3 bases: TGTGCCACCCTAGGGAGGCAGACTAACACCGGGGAGCTGTTTTTT.